The sequence of this T cell receptor beta chain was determined in a study of T cell changes during pregnancy in multiple sclerosis. This CDR3 contains 13 residues. Between the trimmed V and J ends, which lost 2 bases and 10 bases, there was a span of 12 bases. Germline V gene sequence: CDR1 ENHRY, CDR2 SYGVKD. Clones were sequenced by immunoSEQ multiplex PCR, and TCRdb holds only the in-frame ones, with some missing. The sample carries approximately 49,000 clones, 88% recorded once. This TCR was recovered from a female donor with multiple sclerosis, enrolled in a pregnancy study. The source material was CD4+ T cells from peripheral blood mononuclear cells, sampled in the second trimester of pregnancy. This chain uses TRBV10-3 with TRBJ2-1; D might be TRBD2 (6 bases). The CDR3 DNA reads TGTGCCATCAGTGAGCCGGGACTCCCAGAGCAGTTCTTC. It encodes CAISEPGLPEQFF.